Each of the 3 T cell receptor beta chains below was sequenced from the same sample in a study of T cells in Graves' hyperthyroidism and ophthalmopathy (dated by TCRdb to the late 2010s). Library preparation was by multiplex PCR. The listed sequencing device is Illumina HiSeq 2000. TCR beta CDR3 regions were amplified from RNA transcripts. The TCR CDR3 was subjected to a first round of RT-PCR using the HTBI primer set and the Qiagen OneStep RT-PCR kit. The public reads were reprocessed in TCRdb via fastp at Q25 and MiXCR, keeping in-frame beta chains. Each CDR3 protein appears once, grouped with its most common genes and DNA. Within this sample are hundreds of thousands of distinct CDR3 sequences, with 15% to 17% of them counted one time only. The ten largest clones take up around 7% of the sample. The sample consisted of blood. These receptors all come from a woman aged 18-29 years with Graves' hyperthyroidism.

At least ten counts were recorded for this clonotype. CDR3 in amino acids: CASSLGGLGQPQHF. The CDR3 nucleotides read TGTGCCAGCAGCTTAGGGGGCTTGGGGCAGCCCCAGCATTTT. The chain has TRBV6-1 and TRBJ1-5, with 7 bases lining up with TRBD1. V lost 6 bases and J lost 7; bases outside the gene matches: 9. Germline CDR1 reads MNHNS; CDR2 reads SASEGT. The length of the CDR3 is 14 residues.

This clonotype showed up many times. The chain recombines TRBV11-2 with TRBJ2-3, with D possibly TRBD1 on 5 matching bases. This CDR3 region has 16 residues. Trimming removed 1 base from V and 0 bases from J, with 11 bases in between. Germline CDR1 reads SGHAT; CDR2 reads FQNNGV. The DNA for the CDR3 is TGTGCCAGCAGCTTAGTCGGGCCAGGGAGCACAGATACGCAGTATTTT. Translating it yields CASSLVGPGSTDTQYF.

This clonotype has a count of ten or more. This chain uses TRBV18 with TRBJ2-1; D remains ambiguous. V shed 2 bases and J shed 0 bases, with 5 bases lying between them. The CDR3 totals 14 residues. Germline assignment: CDR1 KGHSH and CDR2 LQKENI. The CDR3 DNA is TGTGCCAGCTCACCAGGGCTCTCCTACAATGAGCAGTTCTTC. The encoded protein is CASSPGLSYNEQFF.